A single sample gave rise to the 9 T cell receptor beta chains below, sequenced in a study of neurological immune-mediated disorders. Regarding time point: technical triplicate 1. TCRdb processed the 5' RACE reads anew with MiXCR; each CDR3 protein has one entry. The sample has 30,000 to 40,000 distinct CDR3 sequences; over 8.5% are singletons. Sequencing used PBMCs. Every receptor here comes from a man aged 55 to 70 with HTLV-1-associated myelopathy (HAM/TSP).

This clonotype showed up many times. This chain connects TRBV25-1 to TRBJ1-3; D might be TRBD1 (6 bases). V was pared by 3 bases and J by 1 base, with 13 bases between. Germline V gives CDR1 MGHDK, CDR2 SYGVNS. The CDR3 spans 16 residues. The CDR3 DNA sequence: TGTGCCAGCAGTGAGACAGGATGGAGTTCTGGAAACACCATATATTTT. This encodes CASSETGWSSGNTIYF.

At least ten counts were recorded for this clonotype. Mismatch with germline at one junction end may stem from a read error. This rearrangement joins TRBV6-5 to TRBJ2-2, with 8 positions matching TRBD1. CDR1 is MNHEY, CDR2 SVGAGI, per germline. The CDR3 runs 14 residues. For the CDR3, the DNA is TGTGCCAGTCGGAACAGGGGGAACGCCGGGGAGCTGTTTTTT. Translation gives CASRNRGNAGELFF.

This clonotype was counted ten times or more. The chain carries TRBV27 and TRBJ2-4; 13 bases fit TRBD2. This CDR3 is built from 15 residues. CDR1 is MNHEY, CDR2 SMNVEV, per germline (reference sequence). Trimming cost V 6 bases and J 8 bases; bases outside gene matches: 7. CDR3 sequence: CASSPRTSGSDIQYF. The CDR3 DNA sequence: TGTGCCAGCAGCCCCCGGACTAGCGGGAGCGACATTCAGTACTTC.

There are many counts of this clonotype. The chain is built from TRBV12-3 or TRBV12-4 and TRBJ2-1, with D uncertain. There are 16 residues in the CDR3. V was trimmed by 4 bases and J by 6 bases, leaving 19 bases between them. In DNA form, the CDR3 reads TGTGCCAGCAGTTACCTCGTGGGTGGGTACTCCAATGAGCAGTTCTTC. Translated: CASSYLVGGYSNEQFF.

Many counts were recorded for this clonotype. This sequence joins TRBV29-1 and TRBJ2-5; D might be TRBD1 or TRBD2, each matching 5 bases. Germline values: CDR1 SQVTM, CDR2 ANQGSEA. V lost 3 bases, J lost 0 bases, and 11 bases lay in between. This CDR3 has 14 residues. The CDR3 loop reads CSVEGRRHQETQYF. CDR3 sequence (DNA): TGCAGCGTTGAGGGACGGAGACACCAAGAGACCCAGTACTTC.

This clonotype showed up just a few times. The chain employs TRBV4-2 and TRBJ1-1, with D unresolved. CDR1 and CDR2 from the germline V gene are LGHNA and YNFKEQ. The CDR3 is 13 amino acids. Trimming removed 2 bases from V and 7 bases from J, with 11 bases in between. The CDR3 bases are TGTGCCAGCAGCCAACGGAGGATGGATGAAGCTTTCTTT. Amino acids: CASSQRRMDEAFF.

The sample holds a few counts of this clonotype. This may be a read error: a much more frequent sequence differs by one nucleotide. This chain uses TRBV5-1 with TRBJ2-5, with 11 bases matching TRBD1. This CDR3 comprises 14 residues. Germline assignment: CDR1 SGHRS and CDR2 YFSETQ. V dropped 7 bases and J dropped 7; count of bases not matched to a gene: 9. The CDR3 region is CASDPGTGGVTQYF. In DNA, the CDR3 is TGCGCCAGCGACCCCGGGACAGGGGGGGTGACCCAGTACTTC.

This clonotype has ten or more counts. This chain uses TRBV5-1 with TRBJ1-1; no reliable D call. The ends were cut back, 0 bases at V and 7 bases at J, with 4 bases in the middle. The germline V gene has CDR1 SGHRS and CDR2 YFSETQ. The CDR3 runs 11 residues. CDR3 sequence reads: CASSLDSEAFF. The CDR3 DNA is TGCGCCAGCAGCTTGGACAGTGAAGCTTTCTTT.

On this clonotype: A much bigger clone sits one base away, suggesting this may be a read error. The chain is built from TRBV13 and TRBJ2-6; D might be TRBD2 (6 bases). The CDR3 is 16 residues long. In germline, CDR1 is PRHDT, CDR2 FYEKMQ (reference sequence). CDR3 DNA: TGTGTCAGCAGCTTAGGAGGGGTCTCTGGGGCCAACGTCCTGACTTTC. Residues: CVSSLGGVSGANVLTF.